The 17 T cell receptor beta chains given below trace back to one sample, sequenced in a study of blood T cells in healthy people across ages. A sample-barcoded 5' primer and a J-beta primer mix were used in a second PCR of roughly 7 to 11 cycles. TCRdb reprocessed the 5' RACE reads with MiXCR, giving one entry per CDR3 protein. The table includes some 790,000 distinct CDR3 sequences, more than 25% detected once. Sequenced input: blood. The origin of the receptors is a woman aged 80 or older in good health.

The rearrangement uses TRBV29-1 and TRBJ2-3; a possible D gene is TRBD1 (6 bases). With 5 bases removed from V and 4 bases from J, the gap between germline ends came to 10 bases. This CDR3 contains 12 residues. The germline gives CDR1 SQVTM, CDR2 ANQGSEA. The CDR3 spells CSVPRGADTQYF. The DNA for the CDR3 is TGCAGCGTTCCCAGGGGCGCAGATACGCAGTATTTT.

The V and J genes are TRBV20-1 and TRBJ1-2; 7 bases map to TRBD1. The CDR3 is made up of 13 amino acids. J gave up 2 bases and V 4 bases, and 4 bases lay outside the gene matches. Germline V CDR1 and CDR2: DFQATT, SNEGSKA (reference sequence). The CDR3, as DNA: TGCAGTGCTAATGACAGGGCGAACTATGGCTACACCTTC. This codes for CSANDRANYGYTF.

The chain recombines TRBV7-2 with TRBJ2-5; no clear D. The CDR3 covers 14 residues. V was trimmed by 5 bases and J by 2 bases, leaving 12 bases between them. Germline values: CDR1 SGHTA, CDR2 FQGNSA. CDR3 nucleotides: TGTGCCAGCAGCCCGTTTAGCAGACAAGAGACCCAGTACTTC. This codes for CASSPFSRQETQYF.

The V and J genes are TRBV10-3 and TRBJ1-5, with 11 bases matching TRBD1. The J segment lost 7 bases and the V segment lost 3 bases, leaving 8 bases of the junction unmatched. CDR1 is ENHRY and CDR2 is SYGVKD in the germline V gene. CDR3 length: 16 residues. The CDR3 loop reads CAISDRTGGMGQPQHF. As DNA, the CDR3 is TGTGCCATCAGTGATAGGACAGGGGGCATGGGACAGCCCCAGCATTTT.

This clonotype occurred once. At one boundary the junction diverges from the germline segment, which might be a read error. This rearrangement joins TRBV5-5 to TRBJ1-5; no firm D call. Per germline, CDR1 SGHKS and CDR2 YYEKEE (reference sequence). The length of the CDR3 is 16 residues. The CDR3 protein is CASSLTPRRYNRPQHF. CDR3 nucleotide sequence: TGTGCCAGCAGCTTGACGCCCAGGCGATACAATCGGCCCCAGCATTTT.

This chain connects TRBV9 to TRBJ1-3; D gene unclear. The CDR3 length is 14 residues. The V and J ends lost 6 bases and 0 bases respectively, with 10 bases between them. Germline V lookup: CDR1 SGDLS, CDR2 YYNGEE. The CDR3 nucleotides are TGTGCCAGCAAACCGCAGCCCTCTGGAAACACCATATATTTT. Amino acid sequence: CASKPQPSGNTIYF.

A word on this clonotype: A junction boundary mismatches the germline segment, possibly from a read error. V gene TRBV12-3 or TRBV12-4 combines with J gene TRBJ1-1; no clear D gene. The CDR3 covers 13 residues. The CDR3 nucleotides read TGTGCCAGCAGTTTAGCCCCGAACACTGAAACTTTCTTT. Protein: CASSLAPNTETFF.

This clonotype was observed at least ten times. The V gene is TRBV20-1, the J gene TRBJ2-7; unclear D gene. CDR3 length: 13 amino acids. CDR1 is DFQATT, CDR2 SNEGSKA, per germline (reference sequence). V was shortened by 0 bases and J by 2 bases, with 8 bases between the two germline ends. The CDR3 spells CSARDWGTYEQYF. CDR3 DNA: TGCAGTGCTAGAGATTGGGGTACCTACGAGCAGTACTTC.

To note about this clonotype: It may be a read error: a sequence one base away is much more abundant. V is TRBV27 and J is TRBJ2-7; tentatively, D is TRBD1 or TRBD2 (5 bases each). This CDR3 is 15 amino acids long. With 8 bases removed from V and 0 bases from J, the gap between germline ends came to 17 bases. Germline V gene data show CDR1 as MNHEY and CDR2 as SMNVEV (reference sequence). CDR3 sequence (DNA): TGTGCCAGCGGTCACTTGGGACCGAGCTCCTACGAGCAGTACTTC. It specifies CASGHLGPSSYEQYF.

In this sample, this clonotype turned up many times. The gene calls are TRBV6-5 and TRBJ2-7; D is perhaps TRBD1 or TRBD2 (5 bases each). Germline CDR1 is MNHEY and CDR2 is SVGAGI. The CDR3 extends over 13 amino acids. Trimming shortened V by 6 bases and J by 4 bases, and 13 bases separated the two germline ends. The CDR3 protein is CASRLAGAYEQYF. The DNA of the CDR3 is TGTGCCAGCAGGCTGGCCGGGGCTTACGAGCAGTACTTC.

This clonotype occurred many times. V is TRBV7-2 and J is TRBJ1-6, with D possibly being TRBD1 (6 bases). There are 14 residues in the CDR3. CDR1 and CDR2 from the germline V gene are SGHTA and FQGNSA. Trimming left V 5 bases short and J 8 bases short, with 13 bases between. This CDR3 reads CASSGGPADSPLHF. CDR3 sequence (DNA): TGTGCCAGCAGCGGGGGCCCCGCGGATTCACCCCTCCACTTT.

CDR3 coding DNA: TGTGCCGGTGGCTCTCGTACTAGTTCCGGAAACACCATATATTTT. As protein: CAGGSRTSSGNTIYF. The chain recombines TRBV6-1 with TRBJ1-3, with D unresolved. Germline V lookup: CDR1 MNHNS, CDR2 SASEGT. This CDR3 contains 15 residues. The ends were cut back, 11 bases at V and 4 bases at J, with 21 bases in the middle.

This clonotype was seen only a few times. The chain couples TRBV20-1 to TRBJ1-4; D perhaps matches TRBD1 (5 bases). CDR3 length: 15 residues. The germline V and J ends were trimmed by 6 bases and 8 bases, with 22 bases remaining between them. In germline, CDR1 is DFQATT, CDR2 SNEGSKA (reference sequence). This chain's CDR3 is CSARTIKQEEEKLFF. In DNA form, the CDR3 reads TGCAGTGCCCGAACGATCAAACAGGAGGAGGAAAAACTGTTTTTT.

In its sample, this clonotype was seen a few times. V gene TRBV20-1 combines with J gene TRBJ2-7, with D possibly matching TRBD2 (6 bases). Per the germline V gene, CDR1 is DFQATT and CDR2 is SNEGSKA (reference sequence). The CDR3 runs 14 residues. The ends were cut back, 0 bases at V and 1 base at J, with 10 bases in the middle. CDR3 sequence (DNA): TGCAGTGCTAGAGAGCGGGGTCGATCCTACGAGCAGTACTTC. Residues: CSARERGRSYEQYF.

This clonotype has at least ten counts. The rearrangement links TRBV6-2 or TRBV6-3 to TRBJ2-5, with D possibly matching TRBD1 (5 bases). Trimming shortened V by 6 bases and J by 1 base, and 15 bases separated the two germline ends. The CDR3 loop spans 15 amino acids. In germline, CDR1 is MNHEY, CDR2 SVGEGT. The CDR3 is CASRQTGAIQETQYF. DNA for the CDR3: TGTGCCAGCAGACAAACAGGAGCCATCCAAGAGACCCAGTACTTC.

The chain employs TRBV3-1 and TRBJ2-5; 9 bases are a match to TRBD2. This CDR3 spans 15 amino acids. Germline CDR1 LGHDT, CDR2 YNNKEL (reference sequence). V was clipped by 3 bases and J by 4 bases; unmatched bases: 6. CDR3 protein: CASSQGVAGVETQYF. CDR3 in DNA: TGTGCCAGCAGCCAGGGAGTAGCGGGGGTAGAGACCCAGTACTTC.

This clonotype was seen ten or more times. J is TRBJ2-5 and V is TRBV6-5; D ambiguous. Germline CDR1 is MNHEY and CDR2 is SVGAGI. Trimming left V 2 bases short and J 1 base short, with 11 bases between. The CDR3 runs to 15 residues. The CDR3 nucleotides read TGTGCCAGCAGTTACATGATGGGGTTCCAAGAGACCCAGTACTTC. It is translated as CASSYMMGFQETQYF.